What follows are 20 T cell receptor beta chains derived from one specimen sequenced in a study of cytomegalovirus exposure and HLA in healthy donors. PCR primers comprised 60 Vbeta and 13 Jbeta primers. Repertoires were generated with immunoSEQ multiplex PCR, while TCRdb's copy carries only in-frame clones and drops some. Its listing shows about 140,000 clones. Sequenced material: PBMCs. Receptors originate from a woman aged 18-35 years in good health and CMV-seronegative.

The V and J genes are TRBV27 and TRBJ1-2; 8 bases match TRBD1. V trimming: 8 bases; J trimming: 6 bases; junction bases outside the gene matches: 17. This CDR3 spans 16 amino acids. Germline CDR1 is MNHEY and CDR2 is SMNVEV (reference sequence). CDR3 bases: TGTGCCAGCGATGGACAGGGCAATTTATTAAATCATGGCTACACCTTC. Amino acids: CASDGQGNLLNHGYTF.

Concerning this clone: Other DNA sequences from this sample encode an identical CDR3 as well. The chain carries TRBV27 and TRBJ2-5; the match to TRBD2 covers 11 bases. The trim removed 3 bases at V and 5 bases at J, leaving 8 bases unmatched. The CDR3 has 16 amino acids. CDR1 and CDR2 from the germline V gene are MNHEY and SMNVEV (reference sequence). CDR3 DNA sequence: TGTGCCAGCAGTTTGTTAGCGGGAGGGCCGGGGGAGACCCAGTACTTC. Protein product: CASSLLAGGPGETQYF.

The gene calls are TRBV4-1 and TRBJ2-7; 10 bases agree with TRBD2. J lost 0 bases, V lost 3 bases, and 17 bases had no gene match. Germline lookup yields CDR1 MGHRA and CDR2 YSYEKL. There are 20 residues in the CDR3. The CDR3 protein is CASSQLPFITRTSGSYEQYF. CDR3 in DNA: TGCGCCAGCAGCCAGTTACCCTTCATCACTCGGACTAGCGGCTCCTACGAGCAGTACTTC.

The chain employs TRBV6-1 and TRBJ2-4, with D possibly being TRBD1 (5 bases). The V end lost 2 bases, the J end lost 0 bases, and 11 bases lay between the germline ends. The V gene's germline CDR1 is MNHNS and CDR2 SASEGT. This CDR3 is 16 amino acids long. CDR3 nucleotide sequence: TGTGCCAGCAGTGAAATTCAGGGCCTAGCCAAAAACATTCAGTACTTC. Translation gives CASSEIQGLAKNIQYF.

The V and J genes are TRBV6-1 and TRBJ1-5; the match to TRBD1 covers 7 bases. The CDR3 runs 15 residues. Trimming removed 11 bases from V and 5 bases from J; junction bases left unmatched: 15. CDR1 is MNHNS and CDR2 is SASEGT in the germline V gene. The CDR3 loop is CAASLGGGAYQPQHF. The DNA for the CDR3 is TGTGCCGCTTCCCTCGGAGGGGGCGCATATCAGCCCCAGCATTTT.

This chain links TRBV5-4 with TRBJ2-1; 8 nucleotides match TRBD2. V lost 4 bases, J lost 1 base, and 4 bases stayed unmatched. The germline CDR1 and CDR2 sequences are SGHNT and YYREEE (reference sequence). The CDR3 has 15 amino acids. This chain's CDR3 is CASSPGTRSYNEQFF. The CDR3 DNA follows: TGTGCCAGCAGCCCCGGGACTAGGTCCTACAATGAGCAGTTCTTC. The variable domain in full, with the rest retrieved from reference TRBV5-4 and TRBJ2-1, is ETGVTQSPTHLIKTRGQQVTLRCSSQSGHNTVSWYQQALGQGPQFIFQYYREEENGRGNFPPRFSGLQFPNYSSELNVNALELDDSALYLCASSPGTRSYNEQFFGPGTRLTVL.

The chain couples TRBV19 to TRBJ2-7; the D is unclear. Near its end, the DNA agrees better with TRBJ2-1, so the J call may be wrong. CDR1 and CDR2 from the germline V gene are LNHDA and SQIVND (reference sequence). This CDR3 is built from 16 residues. The CDR3 spells CASSPYADSSYNEQFF. CDR3 DNA: TGTGCCAGTAGTCCCTATGCGGATAGCTCCTACAATGAGCAGTTCTTC.

This rearrangement joins TRBV29-1 to TRBJ2-3; 11 nucleotides match TRBD2. The CDR3 has 19 residues. With 1 base clipped from V and 0 bases from J, the junction kept 12 bases outside the gene matches. CDR1 is SQVTM and CDR2 is ANQGSEA in the germline V gene. CDR3 protein: CSVEGSLAGGAPSTDTQYF. The CDR3 bases are TGCAGCGTTGAAGGTAGTCTAGCGGGAGGAGCCCCTAGCACAGATACGCAGTATTTT.

The chain has TRBV5-1 and TRBJ2-1; unclear D gene. The length of the CDR3 is 16 residues. Germline loops: CDR1 SGHRS, CDR2 YFSETQ. Trimming took off 0 bases at V and 7 bases at J, with 17 bases between the two ends. Here the CDR3 reads CASSLVLSGDMNEQFF. For the CDR3, the DNA is TGCGCCAGCAGCTTGGTTCTATCTGGTGATATGAATGAGCAGTTCTTC. Combining the CDR3 with reference TRBV5-1 and TRBJ2-1 gives the whole variable domain KAGVTQTPRYLIKTRGQQVTLSCSPISGHRSVSWYQQTPGQGLQFLFEYFSETQRNKGNFPGRFSGRQFSNSRSEMNVSTLELGDSALYLCASSLVLSGDMNEQFFGPGTRLTVL.

The chain employs TRBV6-1 and TRBJ1-1; D perhaps matches TRBD1 (5 bases). V lost 5 bases to trimming and J lost 3 bases, with 13 bases between them. There are 14 residues in the CDR3. CDR1 and CDR2 from the germline V gene are MNHNS and SASEGT. CDR3 sequence reads: CASSLSWGDTEAFF. The CDR3 DNA follows: TGTGCCAGCAGTTTATCCTGGGGGGACACTGAAGCTTTCTTT.

The rearrangement joins TRBV15 to TRBJ1-5, with a tentative D call TRBD1 (6 bases). Between the trimmed V and J ends, which lost 5 bases and 3 bases, there was a span of 14 bases. The CDR3 extends over 15 amino acids. The germline CDR1 and CDR2 sequences are LNHNV and YYDKDF (reference sequence). This CDR3 is CATSLDRFINQPQHF. CDR3 in DNA: TGTGCCACCAGCCTCGACAGGTTCATCAATCAGCCCCAGCATTTT.

The genes are TRBV5-5 and TRBJ2-3, with D maybe TRBD1 (6 bases). The CDR3 has 15 amino acids. CDR1 and CDR2 from the germline V gene are SGHKS and YYEKEE (reference sequence). V shed 1 base and J shed 4 bases, with 13 bases lying between them. The CDR3 DNA follows: TGTGCCAGCAGCTTGATTCTGGGGGCGGCAGATACGCAGTATTTT. Protein product: CASSLILGAADTQYF.

The chain carries TRBV4-3 and TRBJ2-2; 12 nucleotides agree with TRBD2. The CDR3 runs 16 residues. Germline assignment: CDR1 LGHNA and CDR2 YSLEER. V was clipped by 1 base and J by 7 bases; unmatched bases: 4. The CDR3 is CASSQGTSGIGGELFF. The CDR3 DNA sequence: TGCGCCAGCAGCCAAGGGACTAGCGGGATTGGCGGGGAGCTGTTTTTT.

The rearrangement links TRBV6-5 to TRBJ2-5, with a possible D match to TRBD1 (5 bases). Trimming pared 0 bases from V and 4 bases from J, leaving 12 bases between. The germline CDR1 and CDR2 sequences are MNHEY and SVGAGI. The CDR3 loop spans 15 amino acids. For the CDR3, the DNA is TGTGCCAGCAGTTACTCCCGGCAGGGTGTAGAGACCCAGTACTTC. Amino acid sequence: CASSYSRQGVETQYF.

This chain connects TRBV30 to TRBJ2-2; TRBD2 matches at 14 bases. The CDR3 runs to 17 residues. Germline trimming cut 4 bases from V and 2 bases from J; bases unmatched to any gene: 6. Germline assignment: CDR1 GTSNPN and CDR2 SVGIG (reference sequence). This CDR3 reads CAWMGLAGAVNTGELFF. CDR3 in DNA: TGTGCCTGGATGGGACTAGCGGGAGCGGTTAACACCGGGGAGCTGTTTTTT.

The chain combines TRBV28 with TRBJ1-5; D uncertain. CDR1 MDHEN and CDR2 SYDVKM come from the germline V gene. The CDR3 runs to 15 residues. Trimming pared 7 bases from V and 8 bases from J, leaving 21 bases between. CDR3 amino acids: CASTTQAQSIKPQHF. CDR3 nucleotides: TGTGCCAGCACCACCCAGGCCCAGTCCATAAAGCCCCAGCATTTT.

This chain connects TRBV5-1 to TRBJ1-4, with 9 bases matching TRBD1. With 0 bases clipped from V and 8 bases from J, the junction kept 2 bases outside the gene matches. CDR3 size: 14 residues. Germline CDR1 reads SGHRS; CDR2 reads YFSETQ. CDR3 in amino acids: CASSLDRGREKLFF. CDR3 in DNA: TGCGCCAGCAGCTTGGACAGGGGGCGCGAAAAACTGTTTTTT.

The V gene is TRBV4-2, the J gene TRBJ2-1; TRBD2 matches 9 bases. V lost 0 bases, J lost 4 bases, and 4 bases stayed unmatched. This CDR3 is built from 16 residues. Per the germline V gene, CDR1 is LGHNA and CDR2 is YNFKEQ. The CDR3 here is CASSQDPAGGYNEQFF. The CDR3 nucleotides read TGTGCCAGCAGCCAAGATCCAGCGGGGGGTTACAATGAGCAGTTCTTC.

This sequence joins TRBV5-4 and TRBJ2-1, with 9 bases that match TRBD2. This CDR3 is 16 amino acids long. The germline V gene has CDR1 SGHNT and CDR2 YYREEE (reference sequence). J was trimmed by 8 bases and V by 0 bases; bases with no gene match: 9. CDR3 loop: CASSLGGTSIHYEQFF. CDR3 DNA sequence: TGTGCCAGCAGCTTGGGGGGGACTAGCATTCACTATGAGCAGTTCTTC.

The J gene is TRBJ2-7, the V gene TRBV14, with 10 bases fitting TRBD1. The ends lost 1 base at V and 4 bases at J; junction bases unmatched: 1. CDR3 length: 14 amino acids. CDR1 SGHDN and CDR2 FVKESK come from the germline V gene. The CDR3 is CASSQGDRGYEQYV. CDR3 sequence (DNA): TGTGCCAGCAGCCAAGGGGACAGGGGATACGAGCAGTACGTC.